A single sample is the source of the 27 T cell receptor beta chains below, sequenced in a study of blood T cell repertoires in COVID-19 (dated by TCRdb to the early 2020s). The method behind the library was the immunoSEQ multiplex PCR assay. TCRdb re-hosts the immuneACCESS table, in-frame sequences only. Its copies lack some clones; in the studies checked, an unresolved V gene accounts for under half of them, and the cause for the rest is not known. In this sample the table shows about 190,000 clones, about 81% of which occur a single time. The ten most abundant clones make up approximately 7.8% of the sample. Source material: peripheral blood. Every receptor here comes from a woman aged 55-70 years with COVID-19, enrolled during active disease.

This clone was seen once. The chain couples TRBV18 to TRBJ1-5; 8 bases line up with TRBD1. CDR1 is KGHSH and CDR2 is LQKENI in the germline V gene. The junction had 23 bases not matched to a gene; V was cut back by 6 bases and J by 1 base. The length of the CDR3 is 21 residues. DNA of the CDR3: TGTGCCAGCTCGCCGCCACCGTATGGACAGGGCCCCCCGGGGAGCAATCAGCCCCAGCATTTT. It translates to CASSPPPYGQGPPGSNQPQHF. The entire variable domain, with the rest obtained from reference TRBV18 and TRBJ1-5, is as follows: NAGVMQNPRHLVRRRGQEARLRCSPMKGHSHVYWYRQLPEEGLKFMVYLQKENIIDESGMPKERFSAEFPKEGPSILRIQQVVRGDSAAYFCASSPPPYGQGPPGSNQPQHFGDGTRLSIL.

The chain recombines TRBV7-9 with TRBJ2-7; weak D call: TRBD1 (6 bases). CDR1 SEHNR and CDR2 FQNEAQ come from the germline V gene (reference sequence). The CDR3 loop spans 16 amino acids. The ends were cut back, 0 bases at V and 4 bases at J, with 16 bases in the middle. The CDR3 loop reads CASSLALGDKRYEQYF. CDR3 in DNA: TGTGCCAGCAGCTTAGCCCTCGGGGACAAAAGGTACGAGCAGTACTTC.

The chain carries TRBV27 and TRBJ1-5; possible D gene TRBD1, 5 bases. The length of the CDR3 is 19 residues. Germline-derived CDR1 and CDR2 are MNHEY and SMNVEV (reference sequence). The V end was cut by 7 bases, the J end by 0 bases, with 25 bases between. The CDR3 DNA follows: TGTGCCAGCATCGCTTGTTGGCAGGGCCCTATTTATAGCAATCAGCCCCAGCATTTT. This codes for CASIACWQGPIYSNQPQHF.

A few counts support this clone. The chain links TRBV19 to TRBJ1-2; D is unresolved. V lost 3 bases and J 0 bases, leaving 11 bases between the germline ends. CDR1 and CDR2 (germline): LNHDA, SQIVND (reference sequence). The CDR3 is made up of 15 amino acids. CDR3 coding DNA: TGTGCCAGTAGTATTATGGGGAGGACTAACTATGGCTACACCTTC. It codes for CASSIMGRTNYGYTF.

The chain couples TRBV6-4 to TRBJ1-6; D gene ambiguous. This CDR3 has 14 amino acids. V gave up 5 bases and J gave up 7 bases, with 12 bases separating them. Germline loops: CDR1 MRHNA, CDR2 SNTAGT. The CDR3 protein is CASSRTIRNSPLHF. CDR3 in DNA: TGTGCCAGCAGTAGGACTATAAGGAATTCACCCCTCCACTTT.

The V call is TRBV19, the J call TRBJ1-2; D is perhaps TRBD1 (5 bases). CDR1 and CDR2 (germline): LNHDA, SQIVND (reference sequence). V was cut by 4 bases and J by 3 bases, with 15 bases left in between. The CDR3 has 15 residues. CDR3 protein: CASSNTRVAHYGYTF. The DNA of the CDR3 is TGTGCCAGTAGTAACACCAGGGTGGCGCACTATGGCTACACCTTC.

This chain joins TRBV27 and TRBJ2-7, with D uncertain. Germline CDR1 reads MNHEY; CDR2 reads SMNVEV (reference sequence). Trimming cost V 5 bases and J 6 bases, with 14 bases left between them. The length of the CDR3 is 13 residues. The CDR3 sequence is CASSQRLAAEQYF. Here the CDR3 DNA reads TGTGCCAGCAGTCAAAGACTGGCCGCCGAGCAGTACTTC.

This clone came up once. The J gene is TRBJ2-5, the V gene TRBV29-1; no clear D gene. V was shortened by 2 bases and J by 4 bases, with 8 bases between the two germline ends. Germline loops: CDR1 SQVTM, CDR2 ANQGSEA. This CDR3 spans 12 amino acids. DNA for the CDR3: TGCAGCGTTGAACCCCGAGTAGAGACCCAGTACTTC. Amino acids: CSVEPRVETQYF. Combining the CDR3 with reference TRBV29-1 and TRBJ2-5 gives the whole variable domain SAVISQKPSRDICQRGTSLTIQCQVDSQVTMMFWYRQQPGQSLTLIATANQGSEATYESGFVIDKFPISRPNLTFSTLTVSNMSPEDSSIYLCSVEPRVETQYFGPGTRLLVL.

V gene TRBV6-6 combines with J gene TRBJ1-3; D remains unclear. Germline CDR1 reads MNHNY; CDR2 reads SVGAGI (reference sequence). There are 14 residues in the CDR3. V lost 0 bases and J 2 bases, leaving 5 bases between the germline ends. CDR3 region: CASSYSQAGNTIYF. For the CDR3, the DNA is TGTGCCAGCAGTTACTCCCAGGCTGGAAACACCATATATTTT.

V usage is TRBV5-4 and J usage is TRBJ2-3, with no clear D. The CDR3 extends over 13 amino acids. Germline loops: CDR1 SGHNT, CDR2 YYREEE (reference sequence). Trimming removed 4 bases from V and 5 bases from J, with 11 bases in between. CDR3 in amino acids: CASSLGSGDTQYF. The CDR3 nucleotides read TGTGCCAGCAGCCTGGGATCGGGAGATACGCAGTATTTT.

The rearrangement uses TRBV6-1 and TRBJ1-5, with D maybe TRBD1 (5 bases). This CDR3 is 15 amino acids long. Trimming removed 2 bases at V and 7 bases at J, with 15 bases between. Germline CDR1 and CDR2: MNHNS and SASEGT. CDR3 amino acids: CASSEMGGARQPQHF. As DNA, the CDR3 is TGTGCCAGCAGTGAAATGGGAGGGGCAAGGCAGCCCCAGCATTTT.

This clone was detected only once. CDR3 in amino acids: CASSYSSVNQPQHF. The DNA for the CDR3 is TGTGCCAGCAGTTACTCCTCCGTCAATCAGCCCCAGCATTTT. J is TRBJ1-5 and V is TRBV6-5; no reliable D call. The CDR3 has 14 residues. Germline V lookup: CDR1 MNHEY, CDR2 SVGAGI. Trimming shortened V by 0 bases and J by 3 bases, and 6 bases separated the two germline ends.

Only one count was recorded for this clone. The chain uses TRBV4-3 and TRBJ1-4, with 8 positions matching TRBD1. Germline V gives CDR1 LGHNA, CDR2 YSLEER. V was clipped by 1 base and J by 6 bases; unmatched bases: 4. The CDR3 spans 15 residues. The CDR3 DNA reads as TGCGCCAGCAGCCAAGGTCAGGGGGCTTATGAAAAACTGTTTTTT. Encoded protein: CASSQGQGAYEKLFF.

This clone was detected only once. V is TRBV7-2 and J is TRBJ2-2; D is ambiguous. The V gene's germline CDR1 is SGHTA and CDR2 FQGNSA. This CDR3 has 12 residues. V was pared by 2 bases and J by 7 bases, with 5 bases between. The CDR3 here is CASSLLNGELFF. The CDR3 nucleotides are TGTGCCAGCAGCTTATTAAACGGGGAGCTGTTTTTT.

J is TRBJ2-7 and V is TRBV6-2 or TRBV6-3; no clear D gene. The V end was cut by 5 bases, the J end by 7 bases, with 9 bases between. Germline values: CDR1 MNHEY, CDR2 SVGEGT. The CDR3 consists of 11 residues. Here the CDR3 DNA reads TGTGCCAGCAGTCCCCCGGGTGAGCAGTACTTC. Translation: CASSPPGEQYF.

V gene TRBV9 combines with J gene TRBJ1-1, with D unresolved. The CDR3 runs to 15 residues. Trimming left V 4 bases short and J 2 bases short, with 15 bases between. Germline V gene data show CDR1 as SGDLS and CDR2 as YYNGEE. The CDR3 nucleotides are TGTGCCAGCAGCCTCACCGGGAAGGTAAACACTGAAGCTTTCTTT. Its translation is CASSLTGKVNTEAFF.

V and J are TRBV30 and TRBJ2-7; 7 bases align to TRBD1. V was pared by 2 bases and J by 6 bases, with 10 bases of the junction left unmatched. The germline gives CDR1 GTSNPN, CDR2 SVGIG (reference sequence). The CDR3 is 14 amino acids. CDR3 DNA sequence: TGTGCCTGGAGTAAAGGGGGCAGGGAGTCCGAGCAGTACGTC. It encodes CAWSKGGRESEQYV.

CDR3 DNA: TGTGCCAGCTCACCACCGAGTGTTCACCTGGGAGGGGGGCCCTACAATGAGCAGTTCTTC. Its translation is CASSPPSVHLGGGPYNEQFF. The chain links TRBV18 to TRBJ2-1, with TRBD2 as a possible D gene (7 bases). Trimming shortened V by 0 bases and J by 2 bases, and 23 bases separated the two germline ends. This CDR3 region has 20 residues. The germline gives CDR1 KGHSH, CDR2 LQKENI.

Here the CDR3 DNA reads TGTGCCAGCAGCTTGCGGACACCAACTAACTATGGCTACACCTTC. It encodes CASSLRTPTNYGYTF. The gene calls are TRBV5-5 and TRBJ1-2, with D possibly TRBD1 on 5 matching bases. The V end was cut by 1 base, the J end by 0 bases, with 10 bases between. CDR1 is SGHKS and CDR2 is YYEKEE in the germline V gene (reference sequence). This CDR3 is built from 15 residues.

J is TRBJ2-1 and V is TRBV28, with a tentative D call TRBD2 (7 bases). The CDR3 has 15 amino acids. Germline loops: CDR1 MDHEN, CDR2 SYDVKM. With 5 bases removed from V and 9 bases from J, the gap between germline ends came to 20 bases. The CDR3 reads CASSARGRASGEQFF. The CDR3 bases are TGTGCCAGCAGTGCTAGGGGGAGGGCCTCTGGTGAGCAGTTCTTC.

J is TRBJ2-7 and V is TRBV3-1 (or the pseudogene TRBV3-2); weak D call: TRBD2 (6 bases). The length of the CDR3 is 13 residues. Germline V gene data show CDR1 as LGHDT and CDR2 as YNNKEL (reference sequence). Trimming removed 1 base from V and 7 bases from J, with 11 bases in between. CDR3 coding DNA: TGTGCCAGCAGCCAAGGGGGGGTGGGAGAGCAGTACTTC. This sequence encodes CASSQGGVGEQYF.

This chain joins TRBV19 and TRBJ1-2; TRBD1 aligns across 8 bases. Looked up from germline, CDR1 is LNHDA and CDR2 is SQIVND (reference sequence). CDR3 length: 16 residues. Losses at the gene ends were 6 bases for V and 8 bases for J; bases not matched to a gene: 17. The CDR3 loop reads CASRMRTGRGHIGYTF. In DNA, the CDR3 is TGTGCCAGTAGAATGAGGACAGGGAGGGGGCATATCGGCTACACCTTC.

In its sample, this clone was seen a few times. The chain has TRBV5-1 and TRBJ1-6, with TRBD1 identical over 7 bases. Germline V gives CDR1 SGHRS, CDR2 YFSETQ. The CDR3 has 13 residues. V lost 7 bases and J lost 7; bases outside the gene matches: 5. CDR3 bases: TGCGCCAGCCATAGGGACAGCAATTCACCCCTCCACTTT. Protein sequence: CASHRDSNSPLHF. The full variable domain, its missing parts supplied by reference TRBV5-1 and TRBJ1-6, is KAGVTQTPRYLIKTRGQQVTLSCSPISGHRSVSWYQQTPGQGLQFLFEYFSETQRNKGNFPGRFSGRQFSNSRSEMNVSTLELGDSALYLCASHRDSNSPLHFGNGTRLTVT.

The CDR3 reads CASSIAGQNQPQHF. The CDR3 DNA follows: TGTGCCAGTAGTATAGCAGGACAGAATCAGCCCCAGCATTTT. The rearrangement links TRBV19 to TRBJ1-5; the D gene is possibly TRBD1 (6 bases). This CDR3 contains 14 residues. The V end lost 1 base, the J end lost 4 bases, and 8 bases lay between the germline ends. Per the germline V gene, CDR1 is LNHDA and CDR2 is SQIVND (reference sequence).

This chain connects TRBV7-2 to TRBJ2-5; TRBD2 might be the D (6 bases). This CDR3 has 15 amino acids. Germline V gene lookup returns CDR1 SGHTA and CDR2 FQGNSA. Trimming cost V 6 bases and J 4 bases, with 18 bases left between them. DNA of the CDR3: TGTGCCAGCAGACCTAATGCGGGACGGCGAGAGACCCAGTACTTC. It encodes CASRPNAGRRETQYF.

The CDR3 DNA follows: TGTGCCAGCAGCTCACAGGGGGCGGGTAATGAAAAACTGTTTTTT. This gives the protein CASSSQGAGNEKLFF. The V and J genes are TRBV5-6 and TRBJ1-4; 9 bases are shared with TRBD1. Germline V CDR1 and CDR2: SGHDT, YYEEEE. This CDR3 comprises 15 residues. V shed 3 bases, J shed 4 bases, and the junction held 4 bases outside the gene matches.

The chain combines TRBV9 with TRBJ1-2; D uncertain. V gave up 3 bases and J gave up 1 base, with 10 bases separating them. Germline V lookup: CDR1 SGDLS, CDR2 YYNGEE. There are 14 residues in the CDR3. The CDR3 here is CASSAEILNYGYTF. Written as DNA, the CDR3 is TGTGCCAGCAGCGCCGAGATACTTAACTATGGCTACACCTTC. The whole variable domain, filled in from reference TRBV9 and TRBJ1-2, reads DSGVTQTPKHLITATGQRVTLRCSPRSGDLSVYWYQQSLDQGLQFLIQYYNGEERAKGNILERFSAQQFPDLHSELNLSSLELGDSALYFCASSAEILNYGYTFGSGTRLTVV.